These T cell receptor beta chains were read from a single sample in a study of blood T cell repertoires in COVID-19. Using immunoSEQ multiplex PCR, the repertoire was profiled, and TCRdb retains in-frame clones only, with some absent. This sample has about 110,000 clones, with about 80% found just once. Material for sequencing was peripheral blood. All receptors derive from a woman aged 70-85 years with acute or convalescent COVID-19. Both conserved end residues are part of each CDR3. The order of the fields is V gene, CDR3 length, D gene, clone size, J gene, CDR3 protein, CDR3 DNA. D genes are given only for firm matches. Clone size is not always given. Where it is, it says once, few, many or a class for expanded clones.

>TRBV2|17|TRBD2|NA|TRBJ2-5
CASSDLGSGGPRETQYF
TGTGCCAGCAGTGACTTGGGTAGCGGGGGACCTAGGGAGACCCAGTACTTC
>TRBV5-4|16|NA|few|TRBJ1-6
CASSFSEYPYNSPLHF
TGTGCCAGCAGCTTTTCTGAGTACCCCTATAATTCACCCCTCCACTTT
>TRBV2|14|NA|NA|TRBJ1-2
CASSRLQEGYGYTF
TGTGCCAGCAGTCGCTTACAGGAGGGGTATGGCTACACCTTC
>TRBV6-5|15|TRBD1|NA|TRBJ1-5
CASSYSTGGAGPQHF
TGTGCCAGCAGTTACTCAACAGGGGGCGCGGGGCCCCAGCATTTT
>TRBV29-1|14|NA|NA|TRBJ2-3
CSVVLGLTTDTQYF
TGCAGCGTTGTGCTGGGACTTACCACAGATACGCAGTATTTT
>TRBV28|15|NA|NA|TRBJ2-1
CASSPQGARYNEQFF
TGTGCCAGCAGTCCACAGGGCGCGAGATACAATGAGCAGTTCTTC
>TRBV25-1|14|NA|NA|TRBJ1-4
CASSEHSLNEKLFF
TGTGCCAGCAGTGAACACAGCTTAAATGAAAAACTGTTTTTT
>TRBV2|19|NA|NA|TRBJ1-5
CASSDLGPSRAYSNQPQHF
TGTGCCAGCAGTGACCTGGGGCCTTCTAGGGCTTATAGCAATCAGCCCCAGCATTTT
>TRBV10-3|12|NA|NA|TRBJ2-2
CAISDLTGELFF
TGTGCCATCAGTGACCTCACCGGGGAGCTGTTTTTT
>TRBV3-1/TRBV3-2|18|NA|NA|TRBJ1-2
CASSQVFTTDLWDYGYTF
TGTGCCAGCAGCCAAGTCTTTACAACAGACCTATGGGACTATGGCTACACCTTC
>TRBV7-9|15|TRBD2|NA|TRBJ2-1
CASRANAGGPDEQFF
TGTGCCAGCAGAGCAAACGCGGGGGGGCCGGATGAGCAGTTCTTC
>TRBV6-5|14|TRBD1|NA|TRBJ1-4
CASRGTGGREKLFF
TGTGCCAGCAGAGGGACAGGGGGTAGAGAAAAACTGTTTTTT
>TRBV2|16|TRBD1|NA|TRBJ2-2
CASSETQGANTGELFF
TGTGCCAGCAGTGAAACACAGGGGGCGAACACCGGGGAGCTGTTTTTT
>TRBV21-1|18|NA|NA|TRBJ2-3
CASSKKVTGTGATDTQYF
TGTGCCAGCAGCAAAAAGGTGACCGGGACAGGGGCCACAGATACGCAGTATTTT
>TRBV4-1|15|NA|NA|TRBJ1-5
CASSPRQATNQPQHF
TGCGCCAGCAGCCCTCGACAGGCAACCAATCAGCCCCAGCATTTT
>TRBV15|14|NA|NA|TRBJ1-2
CATSRPGDGYGYTF
TGTGCCACCAGCAGGCCAGGGGATGGTTATGGCTACACCTTC
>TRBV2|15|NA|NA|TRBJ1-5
CASSGVVIGNQPQHF
TGTGCCAGCAGTGGAGTGGTTATTGGCAATCAGCCCCAGCATTTT
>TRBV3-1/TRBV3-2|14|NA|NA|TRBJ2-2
CASSLQTFTGELFF
TGTGCCAGCAGCCTCCAGACATTTACCGGGGAGCTGTTTTTT
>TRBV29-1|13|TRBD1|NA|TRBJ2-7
CSAAGTGSYEQYF
TGCAGCGCCGCCGGGACAGGCTCCTACGAGCAGTACTTC
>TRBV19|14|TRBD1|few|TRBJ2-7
CASSKQGAIYEQYF
TGTGCCAGTAGCAAACAGGGGGCGATATACGAGCAGTACTTC
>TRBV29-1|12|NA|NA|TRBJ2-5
CSTQGSRETQYF
TGCAGCACACAGGGCTCCAGAGAGACCCAGTACTTC
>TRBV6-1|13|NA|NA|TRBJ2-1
CASSEYSYNEQFF
TGTGCCAGCAGTGAATACTCCTACAATGAGCAGTTCTTC
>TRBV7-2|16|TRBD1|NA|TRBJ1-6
CASSFLSGQGYSPLHF
TGTGCCAGCAGCTTCCTCTCGGGACAGGGTTATTCACCCCTCCACTTT
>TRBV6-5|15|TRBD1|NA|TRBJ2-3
CASTRGQALTDTQYF
TGTGCCAGCACCAGGGGACAGGCACTCACAGATACGCAGTATTTT
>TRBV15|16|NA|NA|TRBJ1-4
CATSGWMGATNEKLFF
TGTGCCACCAGCGGTTGGATGGGAGCAACTAATGAAAAACTGTTTTTT
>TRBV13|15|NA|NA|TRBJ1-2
CASSRYDRSIDGYTF
TGTGCCAGCAGCCGGTACGACAGGAGCATTGATGGCTACACCTTC
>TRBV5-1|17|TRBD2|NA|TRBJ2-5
CASSLSSLAGGGETQYF
TGCGCCAGCAGCTTGTCTTCCCTAGCGGGAGGGGGGGAGACCCAGTACTTC
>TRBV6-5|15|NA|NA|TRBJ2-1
CASRPGRSSYNEQFF
TGTGCCAGCAGGCCGGGGAGGAGCTCCTACAATGAGCAGTTCTTC
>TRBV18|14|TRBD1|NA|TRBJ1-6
CASSGQGGNSPLHF
TGTGCCAGCTCAGGACAGGGCGGGAATTCACCCCTCCACTTT
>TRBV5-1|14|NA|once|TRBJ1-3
CASSLGTDGNTIYF
TGCGCCAGCAGCTTGGGGACAGATGGAAACACCATATATTTT
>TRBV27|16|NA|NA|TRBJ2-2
CASSLYTPPSTGELFF
TGTGCCAGCAGTTTATATACCCCACCTAGCACCGGGGAGCTGTTTTTT
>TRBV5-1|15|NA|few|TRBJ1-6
CASSLEPGGDSPLHF
TGCGCCAGCAGCTTGGAACCGGGGGGCGATTCACCCCTCCACTTT
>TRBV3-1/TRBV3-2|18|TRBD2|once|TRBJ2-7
CASSQARLAGGVRDEQYF
TGTGCCAGCAGCCAAGCTCGACTAGCGGGAGGCGTAAGGGACGAGCAGTACTTC